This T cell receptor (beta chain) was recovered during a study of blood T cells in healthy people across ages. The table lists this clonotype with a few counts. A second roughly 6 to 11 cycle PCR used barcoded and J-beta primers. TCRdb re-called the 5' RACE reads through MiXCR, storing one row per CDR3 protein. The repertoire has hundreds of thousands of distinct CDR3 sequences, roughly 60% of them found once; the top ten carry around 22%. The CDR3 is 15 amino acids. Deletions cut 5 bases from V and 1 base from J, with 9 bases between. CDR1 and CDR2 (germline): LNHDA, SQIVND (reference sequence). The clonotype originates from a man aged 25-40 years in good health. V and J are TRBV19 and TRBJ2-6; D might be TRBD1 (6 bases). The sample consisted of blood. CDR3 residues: CASSPTGSGANVLTF. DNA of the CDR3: TGTGCCAGTAGTCCTACAGGGTCTGGGGCCAACGTCCTGACTTTC.